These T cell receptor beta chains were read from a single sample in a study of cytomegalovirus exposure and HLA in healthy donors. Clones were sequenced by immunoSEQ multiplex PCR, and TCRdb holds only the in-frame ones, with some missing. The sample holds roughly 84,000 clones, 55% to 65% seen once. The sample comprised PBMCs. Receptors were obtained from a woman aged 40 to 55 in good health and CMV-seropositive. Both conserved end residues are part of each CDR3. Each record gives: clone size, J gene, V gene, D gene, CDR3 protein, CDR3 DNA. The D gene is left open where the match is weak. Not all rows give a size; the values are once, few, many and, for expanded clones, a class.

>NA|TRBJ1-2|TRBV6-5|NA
CASSYSTRGYGYTF
TGTGCCAGCAGTTACTCGACGCGGGGCTATGGCTACACCTTC
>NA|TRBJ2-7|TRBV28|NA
CASTTSEGGRGEQYF
TGTGCCAGCACCACATCCGAAGGGGGAAGGGGGGAGCAGTACTTC
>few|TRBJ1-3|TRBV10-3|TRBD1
CAISIRGPDRSGNTIYF
TGTGCCATCAGTATCAGGGGGCCGGACCGCTCTGGAAACACCATATATTTT
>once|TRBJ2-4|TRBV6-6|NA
CASSWQGGKNIQYF
TGTGCCAGCAGTTGGCAGGGTGGCAAAAACATTCAGTACTTC
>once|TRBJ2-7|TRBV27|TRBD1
CASSYDRGTYEQYF
TGTGCCAGCAGTTACGACAGGGGAACCTACGAGCAGTACTTC
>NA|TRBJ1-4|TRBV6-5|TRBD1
CASSTVGTANEKLFF
TGTGCCAGCAGCACGGTCGGGACAGCTAATGAAAAACTGTTTTTT
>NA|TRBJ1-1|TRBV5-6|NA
CASSLGRGGDEAFF
TGTGCCAGCAGCTTGGGGCGAGGGGGAGATGAAGCTTTCTTT
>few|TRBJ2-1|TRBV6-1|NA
CASSPTGQTYNEQFF
TGTGCCAGCAGTCCTACAGGGCAGACTTACAATGAGCAGTTCTTC
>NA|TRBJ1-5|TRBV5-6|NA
CASSFFGQNINQPQHF
TGTGCCAGCAGCTTTTTTGGACAGAACATTAATCAGCCCCAGCATTTT
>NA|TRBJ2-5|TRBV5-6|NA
CASSLAGGNQETQYF
TGTGCCAGCAGCTTGGCGGGGGGCAACCAAGAGACCCAGTACTTC
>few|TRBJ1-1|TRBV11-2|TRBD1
CASSSDSGGSGTEAFF
TGTGCCAGCAGCTCCGACTCAGGGGGCTCGGGCACTGAAGCTTTCTTT
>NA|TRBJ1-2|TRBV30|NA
CAWSVQGLGYTF
TGTGCCTGGAGTGTACAGGGCCTCGGCTACACCTTC
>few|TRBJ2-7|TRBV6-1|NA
CASSSSGFDEQYF
TGTGCCAGCAGTTCCTCGGGGTTCGACGAGCAGTACTTC
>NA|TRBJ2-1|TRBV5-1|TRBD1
CASSSGQASNFYNEQFF
TGCGCCAGCAGCTCCGGACAGGCCTCCAATTTCTACAATGAGCAGTTCTTC
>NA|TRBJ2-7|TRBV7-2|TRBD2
CASSLSTTSGEQYF
TGTGCCAGCAGCTTATCGACAACTAGCGGGGAGCAGTACTTC
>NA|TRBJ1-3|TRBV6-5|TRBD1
CASSLNRGSGNTIYF
TGTGCCAGCAGTCTTAACAGGGGGTCTGGAAACACCATATATTTT
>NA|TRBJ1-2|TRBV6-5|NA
CASNGQGSGYTF
TGTGCCAGCAACGGCCAGGGGTCGGGCTACACCTTC
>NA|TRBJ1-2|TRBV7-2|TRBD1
CASSLYKGASYGYTF
TGTGCCAGCAGCTTATATAAGGGGGCTAGTTATGGCTACACCTTC
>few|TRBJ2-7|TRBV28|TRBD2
CASSLSGTSGKHEQYF
TGTGCCAGCAGTTTATCCGGTACTAGCGGGAAACACGAGCAGTACTTC
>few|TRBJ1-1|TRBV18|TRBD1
CASSPGQDTEAFF
TGTGCCAGCTCACCTGGACAGGACACTGAAGCTTTCTTT
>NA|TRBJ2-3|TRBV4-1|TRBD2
CASSRLAAASTDTQYF
TGCGCCAGCAGCCGGCTAGCGGCTGCGAGCACAGATACGCAGTATTTT
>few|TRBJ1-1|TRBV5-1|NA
CASSWSENTEAFF
TGCGCCAGCAGCTGGTCAGAGAACACTGAAGCTTTCTTT
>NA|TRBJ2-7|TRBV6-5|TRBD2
CASRLGLAGLYEQYF
TGTGCCAGCAGGTTGGGACTAGCGGGACTATACGAGCAGTACTTC
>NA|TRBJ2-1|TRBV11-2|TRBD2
CASRGGGRNEQFF
TGTGCCAGCAGGGGCGGCGGGAGAAATGAGCAGTTCTTC
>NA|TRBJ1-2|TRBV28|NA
CASSLDSLNYGYTF
TGTGCCAGCAGTTTAGACAGCCTAAACTATGGCTACACCTTC
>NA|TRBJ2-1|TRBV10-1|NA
CASSESGGKYNEQFF
TGCGCCAGCAGTGAGTCAGGCGGGAAGTACAATGAGCAGTTCTTC
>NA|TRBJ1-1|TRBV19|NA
CASSRVRGGTEAFF
TGTGCCAGTAGTAGGGTCAGGGGTGGCACTGAAGCTTTCTTT
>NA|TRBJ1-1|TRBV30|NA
CAWGEANTEAFF
TGTGCCTGGGGGGAGGCGAACACTGAAGCTTTCTTT
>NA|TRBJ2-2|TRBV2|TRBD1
CASGRTGGLLNTGELFF
TGTGCCAGCGGAAGGACAGGGGGCTTGCTTAACACCGGGGAGCTGTTTTTT
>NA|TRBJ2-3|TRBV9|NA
CASSVGQKPPTDTQYF
TGTGCCAGCAGCGTAGGGCAGAAACCCCCCACAGATACGCAGTATTTT
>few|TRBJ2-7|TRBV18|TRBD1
CASSPGRDSYEQYF
TGTGCCAGCTCACCAGGCAGGGACAGCTACGAGCAGTACTTC
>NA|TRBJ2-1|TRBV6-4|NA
CASSIAASSYNEQFF
TGTGCCAGCAGCATAGCGGCCAGCTCCTACAATGAGCAGTTCTTC
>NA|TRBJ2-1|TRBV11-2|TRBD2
CASSLGLAGYNEQFF
TGTGCCAGCAGCTTAGGCCTAGCGGGGTACAATGAGCAGTTCTTC
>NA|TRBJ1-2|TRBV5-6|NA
CASSLVFPGDGYTF
TGTGCCAGCAGCTTGGTCTTCCCAGGGGATGGCTACACCTTC
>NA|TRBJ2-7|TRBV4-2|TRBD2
CASSQDTRREQYEQYF
TGTGCCAGCAGCCAAGATACTCGGCGGGAGCAATACGAGCAGTACTTC
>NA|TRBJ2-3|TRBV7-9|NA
CASSLSGSTDTQYF
TGTGCCAGCAGCCTCAGCGGTAGCACAGATACGCAGTATTTT
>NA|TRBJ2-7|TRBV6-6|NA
CASGADYEQYF
TGTGCCAGCGGGGCCGACTACGAGCAGTACTTC
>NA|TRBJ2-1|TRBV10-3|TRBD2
CAIGKSPGLADRSYNEQFF
TGTGCCATCGGTAAGAGCCCGGGACTAGCTGATAGATCGTACAATGAGCAGTTCTTC
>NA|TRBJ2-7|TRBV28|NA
CASSKPGGFAYEQYF
TGTGCCAGCAGCAAACCCGGAGGATTCGCCTACGAGCAGTACTTC
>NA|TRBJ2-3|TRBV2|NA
CASSDGRGTDTQYF
TGTGCCAGCAGTGATGGCAGGGGCACAGATACGCAGTATTTT
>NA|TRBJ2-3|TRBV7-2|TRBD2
CASSSARLAGDVADTQYF
TGTGCCAGCAGCTCCGCCAGGCTAGCGGGAGACGTGGCAGATACGCAGTATTTT
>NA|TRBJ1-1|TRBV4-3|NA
CASSQDLQRGNTEAFF
TGCGCCAGCAGCCAAGATCTTCAGAGAGGGAACACTGAAGCTTTCTTT
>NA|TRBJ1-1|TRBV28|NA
CASSLPRGTEAFF
TGTGCCAGCAGTTTACCACGAGGCACTGAAGCTTTCTTT
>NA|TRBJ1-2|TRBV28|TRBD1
CASRNRGSNYGYTF
TGTGCCAGCAGGAACAGGGGGTCGAACTATGGCTACACCTTC
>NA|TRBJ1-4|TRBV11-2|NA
CASSLGTVNEKLFF
TGTGCCAGCAGCTTAGGGACAGTTAATGAAAAACTGTTTTTT
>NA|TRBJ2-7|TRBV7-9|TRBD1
CASSAGQGGFDEQYF
TGTGCCAGCAGCGCGGGACAGGGCGGCTTCGACGAGCAGTACTTC